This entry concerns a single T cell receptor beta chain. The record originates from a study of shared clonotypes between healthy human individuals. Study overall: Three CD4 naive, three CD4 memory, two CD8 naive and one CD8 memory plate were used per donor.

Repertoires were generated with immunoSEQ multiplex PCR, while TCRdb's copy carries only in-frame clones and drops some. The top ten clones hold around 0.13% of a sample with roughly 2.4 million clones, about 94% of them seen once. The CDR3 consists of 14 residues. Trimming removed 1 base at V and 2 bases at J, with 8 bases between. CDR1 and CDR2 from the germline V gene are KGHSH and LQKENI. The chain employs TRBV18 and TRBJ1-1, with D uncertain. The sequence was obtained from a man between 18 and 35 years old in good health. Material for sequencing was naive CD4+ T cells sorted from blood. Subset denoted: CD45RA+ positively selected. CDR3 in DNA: TGTGCCAGCTCACCACTTCACAGTAACACTGAAGCTTTCTTT. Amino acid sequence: CASSPLHSNTEAFF.